These T cell receptor beta chains were read from a single sample in a study of beta chain features in type 1 diabetes. TCRdb's table, derived via immunoSEQ multiplex PCR, lists solely in-frame clones and lacks some. The sample yields roughly 230,000 clones, approximately 11% seen once. Material for sequencing was naive CD4+ T cells from blood. The origin of the receptors is a man younger than 45 with type 1 diabetes. The CDR3 runs from the conserved cysteine through the conserved F or W. The D gene is left open where the match is weak. The listing skips clone size in some rows; elsewhere it reads once, few, many or a size class.

D	J	V	size	length	CDR3	DNA
TRBD1	TRBJ2-7	TRBV18	few	15	CASSRGTGDTYEQYF	TGTGCCAGCTCACGAGGGACAGGAGACACTTACGAGCAGTACTTC
-	TRBJ1-1	TRBV30	few	14	CAGIYWTPNTEAFF	TGTGCCGGGATATATTGGACACCGAACACTGAAGCTTTCTTT
TRBD1	TRBJ1-5	TRBV19	-	15	CASSPGQWSNQPQHF	TGTGCCAGTAGTCCGGGACAGTGGAGCAATCAGCCCCAGCATTTT
-	TRBJ2-3	TRBV18	-	14	CASSPSYGTDTQYF	TGTGCCAGCTCACCATCCTACGGCACAGATACGCAGTATTTT
-	TRBJ2-1	TRBV7-7	few	15	CASSPGTVHYNEQFF	TGTGCTAGCAGCCCCGGGACTGTACATTACAATGAGCAGTTCTTC
-	TRBJ2-5	TRBV9	few	15	CASSGSPRREETQYF	TGTGCCAGCAGCGGAAGCCCGCGTCGGGAAGAGACCCAGTACTTC
-	TRBJ2-3	TRBV6-5	-	15	CASRAQGEVTDTQYF	TGTGCCAGCAGAGCTCAGGGGGAGGTAACAGATACGCAGTATTTT
-	TRBJ2-1	TRBV18	few	12	CASSIGENEQFF	TGTGCCAGCTCCATTGGGGAGAATGAGCAGTTCTTC
-	TRBJ1-1	TRBV7-9	few	12	CASSSGYTEAFF	TGTGCCAGCAGCTCGGGGTACACTGAAGCTTTCTTT
TRBD2	TRBJ2-1	TRBV7-3	few	17	CASSESSLAAAYNEQFF	TGTGCCAGCAGCGAATCCTCCCTAGCGGCGGCCTACAATGAGCAGTTCTTC
TRBD1	TRBJ2-7	TRBV5-1	-	17	CASSLATDRGSSYEQYF	TGCGCCAGCAGCTTGGCTACAGACAGGGGATCGTCCTACGAGCAGTACTTC
TRBD1	TRBJ1-2	TRBV27	-	15	CASSSTGTGGYGYTF	TGTGCCAGCAGTTCCACCGGGACAGGGGGCTATGGCTACACCTTC